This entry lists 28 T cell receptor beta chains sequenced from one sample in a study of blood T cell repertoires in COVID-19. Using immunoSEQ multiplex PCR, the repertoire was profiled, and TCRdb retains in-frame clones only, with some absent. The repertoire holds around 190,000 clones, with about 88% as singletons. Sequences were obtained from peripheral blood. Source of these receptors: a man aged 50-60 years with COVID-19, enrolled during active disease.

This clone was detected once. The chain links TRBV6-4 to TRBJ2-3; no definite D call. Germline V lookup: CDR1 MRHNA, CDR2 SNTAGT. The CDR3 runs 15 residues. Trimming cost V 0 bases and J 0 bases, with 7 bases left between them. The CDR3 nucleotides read TGTGCCAGCAGTGACTCCTATGCTAGCACAGATACGCAGTATTTT. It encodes CASSDSYASTDTQYF.

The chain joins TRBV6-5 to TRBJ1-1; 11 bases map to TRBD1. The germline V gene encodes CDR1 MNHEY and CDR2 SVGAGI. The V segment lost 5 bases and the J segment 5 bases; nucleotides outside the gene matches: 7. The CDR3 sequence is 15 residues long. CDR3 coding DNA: TGTGCCAGCAGTCTTGCCGGGACAGGGGGAACTGAAGCTTTCTTT. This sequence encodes CASSLAGTGGTEAFF.

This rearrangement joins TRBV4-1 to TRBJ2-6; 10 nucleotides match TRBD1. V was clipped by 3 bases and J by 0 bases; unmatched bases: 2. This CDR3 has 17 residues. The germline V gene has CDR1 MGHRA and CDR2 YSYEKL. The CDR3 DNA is TGCGCCAGCAGCCAGGGACAGGGGTACTCTGGGGCCAACGTCCTGACTTTC. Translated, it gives CASSQGQGYSGANVLTF.

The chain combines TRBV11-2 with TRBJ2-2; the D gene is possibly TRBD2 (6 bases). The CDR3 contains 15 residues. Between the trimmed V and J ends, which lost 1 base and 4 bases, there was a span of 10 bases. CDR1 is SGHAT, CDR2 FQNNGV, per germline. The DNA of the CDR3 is TGTGCCAGCAGCTTAGTTCGGAGGGGCACCGGGGAGCTGTTTTTT. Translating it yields CASSLVRRGTGELFF.

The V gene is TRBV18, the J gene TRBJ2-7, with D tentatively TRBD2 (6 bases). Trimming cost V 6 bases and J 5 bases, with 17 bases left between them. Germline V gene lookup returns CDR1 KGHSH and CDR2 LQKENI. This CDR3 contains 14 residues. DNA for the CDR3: TGTGCCAGCTCCCCTACTAGCAGACCGGACGAGCAGTACTTC. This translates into CASSPTSRPDEQYF.

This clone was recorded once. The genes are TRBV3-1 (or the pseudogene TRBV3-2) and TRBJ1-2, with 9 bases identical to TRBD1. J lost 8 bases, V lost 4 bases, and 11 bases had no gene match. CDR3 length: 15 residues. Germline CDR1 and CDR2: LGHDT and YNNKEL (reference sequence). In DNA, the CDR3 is TGTGCCAGCAGCCTCCTGTCGGGACAGGGTGTCGGCTACACCTTC. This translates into CASSLLSGQGVGYTF.

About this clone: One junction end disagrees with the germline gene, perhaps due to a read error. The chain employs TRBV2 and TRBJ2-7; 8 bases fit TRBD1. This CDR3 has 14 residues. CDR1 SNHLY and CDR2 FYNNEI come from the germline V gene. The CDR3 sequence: CASTEGQGHYEQYF. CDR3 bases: TGTGCCAGCACTGAAGGACAGGGCCACTACGAGCAGTACTTC.

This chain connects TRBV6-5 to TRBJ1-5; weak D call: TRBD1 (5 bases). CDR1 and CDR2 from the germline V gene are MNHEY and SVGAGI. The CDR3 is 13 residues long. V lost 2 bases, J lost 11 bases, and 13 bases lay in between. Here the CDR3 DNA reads TGTGCCAGCAGTTACGGGGCCGGTGTGGCCCAGCATTTT. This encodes CASSYGAGVAQHF.

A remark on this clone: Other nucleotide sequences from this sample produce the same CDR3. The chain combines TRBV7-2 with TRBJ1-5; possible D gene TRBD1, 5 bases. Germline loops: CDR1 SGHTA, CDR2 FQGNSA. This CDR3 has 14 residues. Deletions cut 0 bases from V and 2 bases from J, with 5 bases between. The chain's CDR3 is CASSLAGGNQPQHF. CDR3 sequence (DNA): TGTGCCAGCAGCTTAGCAGGGGGCAATCAGCCCCAGCATTTT.

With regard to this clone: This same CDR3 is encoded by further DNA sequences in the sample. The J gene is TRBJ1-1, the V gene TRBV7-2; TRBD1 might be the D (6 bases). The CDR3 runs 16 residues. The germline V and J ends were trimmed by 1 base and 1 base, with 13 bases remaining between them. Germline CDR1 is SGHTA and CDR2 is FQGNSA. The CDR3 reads CASSLVGGQKNTEAFF. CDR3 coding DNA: TGTGCCAGCAGCTTAGTAGGTGGACAGAAGAACACTGAAGCTTTCTTT.

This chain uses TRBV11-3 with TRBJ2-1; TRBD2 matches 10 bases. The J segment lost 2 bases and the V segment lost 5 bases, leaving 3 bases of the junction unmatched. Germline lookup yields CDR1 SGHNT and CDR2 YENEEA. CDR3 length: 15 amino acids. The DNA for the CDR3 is TGTGCCAGCAGCCCTAGCGGGGGCACCTACAATGAGCAGTTCTTC. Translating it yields CASSPSGGTYNEQFF.

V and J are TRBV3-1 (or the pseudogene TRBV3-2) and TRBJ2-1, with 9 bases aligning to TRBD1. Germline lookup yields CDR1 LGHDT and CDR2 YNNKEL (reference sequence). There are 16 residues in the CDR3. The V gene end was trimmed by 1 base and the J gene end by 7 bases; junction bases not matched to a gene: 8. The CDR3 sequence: CASSQVVGQGKNEQFF. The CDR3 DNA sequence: TGTGCCAGCAGCCAAGTGGTTGGACAGGGGAAGAATGAGCAGTTCTTC.

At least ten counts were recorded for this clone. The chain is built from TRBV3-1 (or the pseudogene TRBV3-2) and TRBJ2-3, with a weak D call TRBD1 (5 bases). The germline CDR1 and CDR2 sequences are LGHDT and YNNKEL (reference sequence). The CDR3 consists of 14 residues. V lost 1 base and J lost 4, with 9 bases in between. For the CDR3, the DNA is TGTGCCAGCAGCCAAGGGGGCGGCGCAGATACGCAGTATTTT. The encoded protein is CASSQGGGADTQYF.

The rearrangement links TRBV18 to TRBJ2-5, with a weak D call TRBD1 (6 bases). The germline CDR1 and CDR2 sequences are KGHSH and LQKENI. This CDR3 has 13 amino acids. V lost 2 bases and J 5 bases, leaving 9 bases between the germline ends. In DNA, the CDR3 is TGTGCCAGCTCACCAGGGACATTCGAGACCCAGTACTTC. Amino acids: CASSPGTFETQYF.

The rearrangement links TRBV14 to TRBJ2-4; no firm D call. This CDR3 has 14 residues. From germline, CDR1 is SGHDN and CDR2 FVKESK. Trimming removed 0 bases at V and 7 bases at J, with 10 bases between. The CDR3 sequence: CASSQDQLGNIQYF. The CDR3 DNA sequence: TGTGCCAGCAGCCAAGACCAGTTGGGCAACATTCAGTACTTC.

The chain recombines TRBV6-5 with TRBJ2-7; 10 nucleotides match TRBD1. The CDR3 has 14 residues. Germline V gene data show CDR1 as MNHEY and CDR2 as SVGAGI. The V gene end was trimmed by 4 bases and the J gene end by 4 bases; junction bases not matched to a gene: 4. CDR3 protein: CASSSTGGLYEQYF. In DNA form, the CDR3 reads TGTGCCAGCAGTTCGACAGGGGGCTTGTACGAGCAGTACTTC.

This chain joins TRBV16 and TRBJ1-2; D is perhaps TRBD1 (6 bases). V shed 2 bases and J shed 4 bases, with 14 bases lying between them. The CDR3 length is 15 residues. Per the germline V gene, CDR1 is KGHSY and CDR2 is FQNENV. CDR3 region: CASSQGTGLSYGYTF. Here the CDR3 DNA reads TGTGCCAGCAGCCAAGGTACAGGGCTAAGCTATGGCTACACCTTC.

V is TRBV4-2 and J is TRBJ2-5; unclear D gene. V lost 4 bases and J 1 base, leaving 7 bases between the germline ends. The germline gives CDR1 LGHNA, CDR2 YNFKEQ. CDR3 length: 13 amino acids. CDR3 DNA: TGTGCCAGCAGCCCGCAGGTCCAAGAGACCCAGTACTTC. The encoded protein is CASSPQVQETQYF.

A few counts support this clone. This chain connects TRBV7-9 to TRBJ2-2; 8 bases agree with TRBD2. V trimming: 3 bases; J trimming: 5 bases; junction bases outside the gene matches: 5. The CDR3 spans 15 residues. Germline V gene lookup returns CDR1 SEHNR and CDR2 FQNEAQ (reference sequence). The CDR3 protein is CASSLSAGATGELFF. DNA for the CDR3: TGTGCCAGCAGCTTGTCAGCGGGAGCGACCGGGGAGCTGTTTTTT.

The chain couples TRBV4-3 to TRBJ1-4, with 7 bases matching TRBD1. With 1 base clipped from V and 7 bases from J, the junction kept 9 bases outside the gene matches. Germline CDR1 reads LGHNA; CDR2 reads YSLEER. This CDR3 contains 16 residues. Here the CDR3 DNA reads TGCGCCAGCAGCCAAGGGGGGACAGCAGGTGGTGAAAAACTGTTTTTT. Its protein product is CASSQGGTAGGEKLFF.

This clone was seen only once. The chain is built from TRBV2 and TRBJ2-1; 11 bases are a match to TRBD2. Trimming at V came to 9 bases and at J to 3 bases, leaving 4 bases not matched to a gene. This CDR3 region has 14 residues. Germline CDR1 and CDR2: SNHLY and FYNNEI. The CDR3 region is CARGGTSGYNEQFF. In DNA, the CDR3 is TGTGCCAGGGGGGGGACTAGCGGCTACAATGAGCAGTTCTTC.

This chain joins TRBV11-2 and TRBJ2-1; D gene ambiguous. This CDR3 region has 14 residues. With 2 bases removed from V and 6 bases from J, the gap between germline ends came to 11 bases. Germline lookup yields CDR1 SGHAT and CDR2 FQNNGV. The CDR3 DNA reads TGTGCCAGCAGCTTACACCCACAGCTCAATGAGCAGTTCTTC. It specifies CASSLHPQLNEQFF.

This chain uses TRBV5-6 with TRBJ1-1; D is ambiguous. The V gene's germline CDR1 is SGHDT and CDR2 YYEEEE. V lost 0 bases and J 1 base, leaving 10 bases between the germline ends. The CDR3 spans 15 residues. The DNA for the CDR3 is TGTGCCAGCAGCTTGGTATGGAGACGGAACACTGAAGCTTTCTTT. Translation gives CASSLVWRRNTEAFF.

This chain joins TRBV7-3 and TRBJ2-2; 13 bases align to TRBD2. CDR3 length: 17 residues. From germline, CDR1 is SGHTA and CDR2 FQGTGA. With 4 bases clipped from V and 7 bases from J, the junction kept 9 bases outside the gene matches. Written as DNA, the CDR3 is TGTGCCAGCAGCTCCAGTCCCGGGACTAGCGGGGTCGGGGAGCTGTTTTTT. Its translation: CASSSSPGTSGVGELFF.

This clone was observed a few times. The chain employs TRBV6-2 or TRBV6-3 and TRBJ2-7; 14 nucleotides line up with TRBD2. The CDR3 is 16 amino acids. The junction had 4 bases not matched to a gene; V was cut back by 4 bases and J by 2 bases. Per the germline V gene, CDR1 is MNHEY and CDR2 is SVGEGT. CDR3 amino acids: CASSFGLAGGPYEQYF. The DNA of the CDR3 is TGTGCCAGCAGTTTCGGACTAGCGGGGGGTCCCTACGAGCAGTACTTC.

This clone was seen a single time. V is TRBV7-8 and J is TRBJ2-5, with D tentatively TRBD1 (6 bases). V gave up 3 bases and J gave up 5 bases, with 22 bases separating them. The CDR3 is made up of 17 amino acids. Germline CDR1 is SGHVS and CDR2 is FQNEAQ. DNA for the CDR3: TGTGCCAGCAGCTTTTCGCCCAGGGGATACGTGGTGGAGACCCAGTACTTC. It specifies CASSFSPRGYVVETQYF.

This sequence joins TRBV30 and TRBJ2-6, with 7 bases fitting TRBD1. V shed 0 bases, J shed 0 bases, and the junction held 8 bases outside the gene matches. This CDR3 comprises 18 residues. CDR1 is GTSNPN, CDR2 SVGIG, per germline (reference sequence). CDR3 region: CAWSVRRTGRSGANVLTF. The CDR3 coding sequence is TGTGCCTGGAGTGTACGTAGGACAGGCCGCTCTGGGGCCAACGTCCTGACTTTC.

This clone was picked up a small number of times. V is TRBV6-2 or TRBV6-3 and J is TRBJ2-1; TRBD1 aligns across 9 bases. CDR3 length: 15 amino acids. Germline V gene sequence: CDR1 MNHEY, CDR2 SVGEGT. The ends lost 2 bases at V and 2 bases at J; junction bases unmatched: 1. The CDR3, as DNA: TGTGCCAGCAGTTACGGGACAGGGACCTACAATGAGCAGTTCTTC. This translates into CASSYGTGTYNEQFF.